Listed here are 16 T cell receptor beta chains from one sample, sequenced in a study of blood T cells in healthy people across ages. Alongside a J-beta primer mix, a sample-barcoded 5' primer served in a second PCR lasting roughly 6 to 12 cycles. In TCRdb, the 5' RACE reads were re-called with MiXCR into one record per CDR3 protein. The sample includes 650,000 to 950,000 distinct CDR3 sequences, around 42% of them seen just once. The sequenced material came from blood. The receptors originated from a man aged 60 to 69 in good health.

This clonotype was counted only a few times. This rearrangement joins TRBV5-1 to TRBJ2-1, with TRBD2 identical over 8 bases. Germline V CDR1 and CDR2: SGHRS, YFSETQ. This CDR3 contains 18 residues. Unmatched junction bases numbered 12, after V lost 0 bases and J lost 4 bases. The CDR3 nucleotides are TGCGCCAGCAGCTTGGCCGCTGTTTTGGCGGGAGGATACAATGAGCAGTTCTTC. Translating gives CASSLAAVLAGGYNEQFF.

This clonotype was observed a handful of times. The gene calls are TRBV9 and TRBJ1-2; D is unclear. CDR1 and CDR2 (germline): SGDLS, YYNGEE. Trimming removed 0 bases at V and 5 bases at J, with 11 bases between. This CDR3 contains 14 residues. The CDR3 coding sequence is TGTGCCAGCAGCGTAGCCGCAGGACGGTATGGCTACACCTTC. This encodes CASSVAAGRYGYTF.

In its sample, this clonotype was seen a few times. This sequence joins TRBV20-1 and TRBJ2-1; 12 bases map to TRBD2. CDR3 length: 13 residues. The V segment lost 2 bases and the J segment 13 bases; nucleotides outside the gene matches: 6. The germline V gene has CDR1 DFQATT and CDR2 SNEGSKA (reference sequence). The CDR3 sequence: CSARLAGGPEQFF. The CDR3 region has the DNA TGCAGTGCTAGACTAGCGGGGGGGCCGGAACAGTTCTTC.

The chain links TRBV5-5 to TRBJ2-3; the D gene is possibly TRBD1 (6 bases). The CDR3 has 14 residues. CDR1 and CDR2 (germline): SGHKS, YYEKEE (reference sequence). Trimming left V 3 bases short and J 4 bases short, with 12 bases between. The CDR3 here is CASSSQGRADTQYF. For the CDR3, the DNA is TGTGCCAGCAGCTCACAGGGTCGGGCAGATACGCAGTATTTT.

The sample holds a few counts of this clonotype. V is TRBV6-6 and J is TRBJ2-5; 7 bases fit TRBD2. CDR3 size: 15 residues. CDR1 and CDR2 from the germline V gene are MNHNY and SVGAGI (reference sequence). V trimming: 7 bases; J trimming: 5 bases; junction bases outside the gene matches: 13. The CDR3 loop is CASTTQPAGAETQYF. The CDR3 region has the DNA TGTGCCAGCACCACCCAGCCGGCGGGAGCTGAGACCCAGTACTTC.

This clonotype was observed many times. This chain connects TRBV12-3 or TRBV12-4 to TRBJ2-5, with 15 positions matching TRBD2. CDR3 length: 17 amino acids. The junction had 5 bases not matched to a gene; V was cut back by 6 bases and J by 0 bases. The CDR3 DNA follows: TGTGCCAGCAGCTCCGGGACTAGCGGGGGGTACCAAGAGACCCAGTACTTC. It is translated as CASSSGTSGGYQETQYF.

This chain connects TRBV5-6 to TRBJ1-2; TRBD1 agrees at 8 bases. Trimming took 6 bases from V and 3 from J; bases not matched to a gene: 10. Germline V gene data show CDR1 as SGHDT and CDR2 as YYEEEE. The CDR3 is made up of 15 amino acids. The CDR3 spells CASKYNQGAYYGYTF. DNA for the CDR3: TGTGCCAGCAAATATAATCAGGGGGCGTACTATGGCTACACCTTC.

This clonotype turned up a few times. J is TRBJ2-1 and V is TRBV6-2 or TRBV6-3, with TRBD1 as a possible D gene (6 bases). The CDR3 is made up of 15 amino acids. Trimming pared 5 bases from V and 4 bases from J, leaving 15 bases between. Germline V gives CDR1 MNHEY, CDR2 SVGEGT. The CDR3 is CASSATGTAYNEQFF. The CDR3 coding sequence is TGTGCCAGCAGTGCAACAGGGACCGCATACAATGAGCAGTTCTTC.

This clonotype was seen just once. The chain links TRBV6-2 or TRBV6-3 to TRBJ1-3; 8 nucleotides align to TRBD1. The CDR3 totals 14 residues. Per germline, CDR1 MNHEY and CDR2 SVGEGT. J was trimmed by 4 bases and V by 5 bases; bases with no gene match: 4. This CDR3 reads CASSDRGGGNTIYF. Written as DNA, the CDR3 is TGTGCCAGCAGTGACAGGGGCGGCGGAAACACCATATATTTT.

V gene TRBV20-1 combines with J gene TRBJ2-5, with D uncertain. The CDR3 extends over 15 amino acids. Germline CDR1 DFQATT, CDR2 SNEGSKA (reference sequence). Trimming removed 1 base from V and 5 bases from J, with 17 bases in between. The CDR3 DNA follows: TGCAGTGCTAGAGCTGGAACCTTCACGGAGGAGACCCAGTACTTC. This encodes CSARAGTFTEETQYF.

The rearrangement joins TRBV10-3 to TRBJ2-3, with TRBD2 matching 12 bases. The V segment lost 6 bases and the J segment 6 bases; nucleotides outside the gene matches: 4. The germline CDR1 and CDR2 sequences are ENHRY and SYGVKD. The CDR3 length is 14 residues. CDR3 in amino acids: CAIRASGGADTQYF. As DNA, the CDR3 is TGTGCCATCAGGGCTAGCGGGGGGGCCGATACGCAGTATTTT.

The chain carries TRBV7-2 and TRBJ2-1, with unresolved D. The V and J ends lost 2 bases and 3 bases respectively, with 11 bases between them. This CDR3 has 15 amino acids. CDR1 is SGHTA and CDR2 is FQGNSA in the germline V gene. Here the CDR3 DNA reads TGTGCCAGCAGCTTACGGTCTAACGTCTACAATGAGCAGTTCTTC. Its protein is CASSLRSNVYNEQFF.

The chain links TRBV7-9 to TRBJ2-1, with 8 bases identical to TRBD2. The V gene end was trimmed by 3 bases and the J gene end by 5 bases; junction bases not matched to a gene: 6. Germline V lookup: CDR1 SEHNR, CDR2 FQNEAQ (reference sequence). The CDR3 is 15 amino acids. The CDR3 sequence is CASSLGSGANNEQFF. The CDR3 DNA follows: TGTGCCAGCAGCTTGGGTAGCGGGGCAAACAATGAGCAGTTCTTC.

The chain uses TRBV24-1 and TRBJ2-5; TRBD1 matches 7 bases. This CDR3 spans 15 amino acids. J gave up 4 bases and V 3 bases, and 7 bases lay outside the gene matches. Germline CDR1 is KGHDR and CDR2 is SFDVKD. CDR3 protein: CATSDIQGSRETQYF. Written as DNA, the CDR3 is TGTGCCACCAGTGATATACAGGGGTCCCGAGAGACCCAGTACTTC.

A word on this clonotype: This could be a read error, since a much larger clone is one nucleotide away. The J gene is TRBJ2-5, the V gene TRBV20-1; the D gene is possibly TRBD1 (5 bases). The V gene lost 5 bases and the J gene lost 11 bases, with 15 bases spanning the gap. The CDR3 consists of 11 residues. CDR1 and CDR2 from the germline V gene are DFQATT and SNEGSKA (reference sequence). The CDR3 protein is CSAYQGNEQYF. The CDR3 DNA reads TGCAGTGCTTATCAGGGTAATGAGCAGTACTTC.

CDR3 coding DNA: TGTGCCAGCATAACCGACAGGGGTGGCAAAAACATTCAGTACTTC. Encoded protein: CASITDRGGKNIQYF. V gene TRBV6-5 combines with J gene TRBJ2-4; 8 bases map to TRBD1. V was pared by 7 bases and J by 3 bases, with 8 bases of the junction left unmatched. The V gene's germline CDR1 is MNHEY and CDR2 SVGAGI. The CDR3 contains 15 residues.